The 26 T cell receptor beta chains below were found in one sample sequenced in a study of blood T cells in healthy people across ages. A sample-barcoded 5' primer and a J-beta primer mix were used in a second PCR of roughly 6 to 11 cycles. TCRdb independently ran MiXCR on the 5' RACE reads; one entry per CDR3 protein. The sample contains hundreds of thousands of distinct CDR3 sequences, about 53% of which appear only once. Input material: blood. These receptor sequences come from a man older than 75 in good health.

The chain combines TRBV29-1 with TRBJ2-1, with 7 nucleotides matching TRBD2. The V and J ends lost 0 bases and 8 bases, in that order; junction bases with no gene match: 10. Germline CDR1 is SQVTM and CDR2 is ANQGSEA. There are 15 residues in the CDR3. DNA of the CDR3: TGCAGCGTTGAAGATACGGCGGGAGTAATATATGAGCAGTTCTTC. Its translation: CSVEDTAGVIYEQFF.

This chain joins TRBV20-1 and TRBJ2-7; TRBD2 matches 7 bases. Trimming at V came to 6 bases and at J to 7 bases, leaving 24 bases not matched to a gene. The CDR3 runs 17 residues. CDR1 is DFQATT and CDR2 is SNEGSKA in the germline V gene (reference sequence). Written as DNA, the CDR3 is TGCAGTGCCACCAAACAAGGGGCGGGAGTAAGGGGTGGTGAGCAGTACTTC. This encodes CSATKQGAGVRGGEQYF.

The chain is built from TRBV7-2 and TRBJ2-1; D is unresolved. Germline loops: CDR1 SGHTA, CDR2 FQGNSA. There are 16 residues in the CDR3. V was shortened by 4 bases and J by 3 bases, with 16 bases between the two germline ends. The CDR3 is CASSSSGPLIYNEQFF. The CDR3 nucleotides read TGTGCCAGCAGCTCTTCCGGACCGCTTATCTACAATGAGCAGTTCTTC.

The genes are TRBV28 and TRBJ2-7; D remains unclear. Germline V gene sequence: CDR1 MDHEN, CDR2 SYDVKM. With 1 base removed from V and 0 bases from J, the gap between germline ends came to 13 bases. This CDR3 has 16 residues. The CDR3 region is CASSLFPARNSYEQYF. The CDR3, as DNA: TGTGCCAGCAGTTTATTTCCCGCCCGCAACTCCTACGAGCAGTACTTC. Using reference TRBV28 and TRBJ2-7 for the parts outside the CDR3, the full variable domain is DVKVTQSSRYLVKRTGEKVFLECVQDMDHENMFWYRQDPGLGLRLIYFSYDVKMKEKGDIPEGYSVSREKKERFSLILESASTNQTSMYLCASSLFPARNSYEQYFGPGTRLTVT.

The CDR3: CASSQGGLDAGELFF. The CDR3 nucleotides read TGTGCCAGCAGCCAAGGCGGGCTAGACGCCGGGGAGCTGTTTTTT. The rearrangement joins TRBV4-2 to TRBJ2-2, with D possibly TRBD2 on 5 matching bases. This CDR3 is built from 15 residues. Deletions cut 1 base from V and 6 bases from J, with 12 bases between. Germline CDR1 and CDR2: LGHNA and YNFKEQ.

The CDR3 sequence: CASSLRGAHTGELFF. The CDR3, as DNA: TGTGCCAGCAGTTTAAGGGGGGCGCATACCGGGGAGCTGTTTTTT. The genes are TRBV27 and TRBJ2-2; D tentatively reads TRBD1 or TRBD2 (6 bases each). Trimming pared 2 bases from V and 5 bases from J, leaving 12 bases between. The V gene's germline CDR1 is MNHEY and CDR2 SMNVEV (reference sequence). The CDR3 sequence is 15 residues long.

This chain links TRBV7-6 with TRBJ1-2, with D unresolved. The CDR3 totals 15 residues. CDR1 is SGHVS and CDR2 is FNYEAQ in the germline V gene. The V end was cut by 2 bases, the J end by 4 bases, with 14 bases between. DNA of the CDR3: TGTGCCAGCAGCTTATTAGGTTTTGTCGGCTATGGCTACACCTTC. Translation: CASSLLGFVGYGYTF. Together with reference TRBV7-6 and TRBJ1-2, the CDR3 gives the full variable domain: GAGVSQSPRYKVTKRGQDVALRCDPISGHVSLYWYRQALGQGPEFLTYFNYEAQQDKSGLPNDRFSAERPEGSISTLTIQRTEQRDSAMYRCASSLLGFVGYGYTFGSGTRLTVV.

The rearrangement links TRBV28 to TRBJ2-7, with D perhaps matching TRBD2 (6 bases). The CDR3 runs to 14 residues. The V and J ends lost 11 bases and 0 bases respectively, with 17 bases between them. The germline V gene encodes CDR1 MDHEN and CDR2 SYDVKM. CDR3 loop: CAVLGGLTSYEQYF. CDR3 nucleotide sequence: TGTGCCGTCTTGGGGGGTCTCACCTCCTACGAGCAGTACTTC.

The chain links TRBV6-2 or TRBV6-3 to TRBJ2-1; 9 nucleotides line up with TRBD2. V lost 4 bases, J lost 0 bases, and 7 bases stayed unmatched. CDR3 length equals 17 residues. Germline-derived CDR1 and CDR2 are MNHEY and SVGEGT. The CDR3 DNA sequence: TGTGCCAGCAGTTGGGTCGCGGGAGGGAGCTCCTACAATGAGCAGTTCTTC. Its protein product is CASSWVAGGSSYNEQFF.

The chain links TRBV29-1 to TRBJ1-4; TRBD1 agrees at 8 bases. CDR1 is SQVTM and CDR2 is ANQGSEA in the germline V gene. The CDR3 consists of 12 residues. The V and J ends lost 7 bases and 6 bases, in that order; junction bases with no gene match: 4. In nucleotides, the CDR3 is TGCAGCGCACAGGGGGGAGATGAAAAACTGTTTTTT. This translates into CSAQGGDEKLFF.

The CDR3 nucleotides read TGCAGCGCCCGGACAGGACAAGCTGACTATGGCTACACCTTC. This encodes CSARTGQADYGYTF. The rearrangement joins TRBV29-1 to TRBJ1-2; 7 nucleotides line up with TRBD1. From germline, CDR1 is SQVTM and CDR2 ANQGSEA. The J segment lost 3 bases and the V segment lost 7 bases, leaving 11 bases of the junction unmatched. The length of the CDR3 is 14 residues.

The chain has TRBV14 and TRBJ2-5; D is perhaps TRBD2 (5 bases). Germline V lookup: CDR1 SGHDN, CDR2 FVKESK. This CDR3 has 14 residues. The germline V and J ends were trimmed by 2 bases and 5 bases, with 12 bases remaining between them. The CDR3 reads CASSQRMSGETQYF. CDR3 DNA sequence: TGTGCCAGCAGCCAAAGAATGTCGGGGGAGACCCAGTACTTC.

The chain uses TRBV2 and TRBJ2-6; D may be TRBD1 or TRBD2 (5 bases each). Trimming took off 0 bases at V and 2 bases at J, with 11 bases between the two ends. This CDR3 has 17 amino acids. Germline CDR1 reads SNHLY; CDR2 reads FYNNEI. CDR3 in DNA: TGTGCCAGCAGTGAAGCAACAGGACTCCCTGGGGCCAACGTCCTGACTTTC. It encodes CASSEATGLPGANVLTF.

This chain uses TRBV3-1 with TRBJ1-1; D call uncertain. The CDR3 contains 11 residues. V was shortened by 6 bases and J by 7 bases, with 9 bases between the two germline ends. Looked up from germline, CDR1 is LGHDT and CDR2 is YNNKEL (reference sequence). In DNA form, the CDR3 reads TGTGCCAGCAGGCAACAAAATGAAGCTTTCTTT. The encoded protein is CASRQQNEAFF. Together with reference TRBV3-1 and TRBJ1-1, the CDR3 gives the full variable domain: DTAVSQTPKYLVTQMGNDKSIKCEQNLGHDTMYWYKQDSKKFLKIMFSYNNKELIINETVPNRFSPKSPDKAHLNLHINSLELGDSAVYFCASRQQNEAFFGQGTRLTVV.

The rearrangement joins TRBV5-4 to TRBJ1-2; 9 bases agree with TRBD1. The V gene's germline CDR1 is SGHNT and CDR2 YYREEE (reference sequence). With 5 bases clipped from V and 7 bases from J, the junction kept 9 bases outside the gene matches. The CDR3 has 14 amino acids. In DNA form, the CDR3 reads TGTGCCAGCAGACTCACAGGGGGCGCCCCTGGCTACACCTTC. Translated, it gives CASRLTGGAPGYTF. Combining the CDR3 with reference TRBV5-4 and TRBJ1-2 gives the whole variable domain ETGVTQSPTHLIKTRGQQVTLRCSSQSGHNTVSWYQQALGQGPQFIFQYYREEENGRGNFPPRFSGLQFPNYSSELNVNALELDDSALYLCASRLTGGAPGYTFGSGTRLTVV.

A few counts support this clonotype. The chain links TRBV5-6 to TRBJ2-1; no firm D call. CDR3 length: 12 residues. Per the germline V gene, CDR1 is SGHDT and CDR2 is YYEEEE. V was clipped by 0 bases and J by 10 bases, with 8 bases between them. The CDR3 coding sequence is TGTGCCAGCAGCTTGGTTCTCGGGGAGCAGTTCTTC. This encodes CASSLVLGEQFF. Full variable domain (rest looked up from reference TRBV5-6 and TRBJ2-1): DAGVTQSPTHLIKTRGQQVTLRCSPKSGHDTVSWYQQALGQGPQFIFQYYEEEERQRGNFPDRFSGHQFPNYSSELNVNALLLGDSALYLCASSLVLGEQFFGPGTRLTVL.

CDR3 region: CAISESQDYGYTF. The CDR3 DNA is TGTGCCATCAGTGAGTCGCAGGACTATGGCTACACCTTC. The chain employs TRBV10-3 and TRBJ1-2; D not certain. The germline V gene encodes CDR1 ENHRY and CDR2 SYGVKD. V lost 0 bases, J lost 3 bases, and 5 bases lay in between. The CDR3 runs 13 residues.

This CDR3 is CASSSGELHRYAYF. The CDR3 DNA follows: TGTGCCAGCTCAAGCGGGGAGTTGCACAGATACGCGTATTTT. This chain joins TRBV18 and TRBJ2-3; 7 bases line up with TRBD2. The CDR3 totals 14 residues. The germline V gene encodes CDR1 KGHSH and CDR2 LQKENI. Trimming took 5 bases from V and 14 from J; bases not matched to a gene: 16.

The gene calls are TRBV12-3 or TRBV12-4 and TRBJ2-1, with D maybe TRBD2 (7 bases). The better agreement between TRBJ2-7 and the DNA end casts doubt on the J call. The CDR3 loop spans 15 amino acids. This CDR3 reads CASSRGAGSYNEQYF. The CDR3 bases are TGTGCCAGCAGCCGGGGGGCCGGCTCCTACAATGAGCAGTACTTC.

There are a few counts of this clonotype. This rearrangement joins TRBV29-1 to TRBJ2-5; perhaps TRBD2 as D (5 bases). CDR3 length equals 12 residues. V lost 4 bases, J lost 5 bases, and 11 bases lay in between. Germline CDR1 SQVTM, CDR2 ANQGSEA. The CDR3 protein is CSVVAGWETQYF. CDR3 sequence (DNA): TGCAGCGTTGTCGCGGGTTGGGAGACCCAGTACTTC.

This clonotype came up a few times. The genes are TRBV4-2 and TRBJ1-2, with 7 bases identical to TRBD1. Losses at the gene ends were 0 bases for V and 7 bases for J; bases not matched to a gene: 11. Germline V gene lookup returns CDR1 LGHNA and CDR2 YNFKEQ. CDR3 size: 16 residues. The CDR3 coding sequence is TGTGCCAGCAGCCAAGATATCCAGAGGCAGGGGGTTGGCTACACCTTC. Translation: CASSQDIQRQGVGYTF.

The chain uses TRBV20-1 and TRBJ2-1, with TRBD2 matching over 11 bases. This CDR3 region has 15 residues. Germline V gene lookup returns CDR1 DFQATT and CDR2 SNEGSKA (reference sequence). V gave up 5 bases and J gave up 2 bases; unmatched junction bases: 5. The CDR3 sequence: CSAHPGLAAYNEQFF. CDR3 DNA: TGCAGTGCTCACCCGGGACTAGCGGCCTACAATGAGCAGTTCTTC.

This chain uses TRBV6-2 or TRBV6-3 with TRBJ2-5; D might be TRBD1 or TRBD2, each matching 5 bases. The germline gives CDR1 MNHEY, CDR2 SVGEGT. This CDR3 contains 12 residues. V lost 5 bases, J lost 11 bases, and 15 bases lay in between. In nucleotides, the CDR3 is TGTGCCAGCAGTACCCTAGTCAGGGAGCAGTACTTC. Translating it yields CASSTLVREQYF.

The chain links TRBV28 to TRBJ2-3, with 14 bases identical to TRBD2. Trimming removed 4 bases from V and 4 bases from J; junction bases left unmatched: 13. The V gene's germline CDR1 is MDHEN and CDR2 SYDVKM. CDR3 length equals 19 residues. CDR3 in amino acids: CASSSGTSGSIRDSDTQYF. The CDR3 DNA sequence: TGTGCCAGCAGTTCGGGGACTAGCGGGAGTATCAGGGACTCAGATACGCAGTATTTT.

Here the CDR3 reads CASSPSAVDGGGYTF. CDR3 nucleotides: TGTGCCAGCTCACCAAGTGCAGTAGATGGTGGTGGCTACACCTTC. The chain employs TRBV18 and TRBJ1-2, with D unresolved. This CDR3 has 15 residues. Trimming removed 2 bases from V and 7 bases from J, with 17 bases in between. Germline V gene sequence: CDR1 KGHSH, CDR2 LQKENI.

With respect to this clonotype: At one boundary the junction diverges from the germline segment, which might be a read error. V gene TRBV11-2 combines with J gene TRBJ2-1; D remains unclear. The V gene's germline CDR1 is SGHAT and CDR2 FQNNGV. The CDR3 has 15 amino acids. The CDR3 spells CASSLVGPAYDEQFF. Here the CDR3 DNA reads TGTGCCAGCAGCCTCGTAGGGCCCGCCTACGATGAGCAGTTCTTC.